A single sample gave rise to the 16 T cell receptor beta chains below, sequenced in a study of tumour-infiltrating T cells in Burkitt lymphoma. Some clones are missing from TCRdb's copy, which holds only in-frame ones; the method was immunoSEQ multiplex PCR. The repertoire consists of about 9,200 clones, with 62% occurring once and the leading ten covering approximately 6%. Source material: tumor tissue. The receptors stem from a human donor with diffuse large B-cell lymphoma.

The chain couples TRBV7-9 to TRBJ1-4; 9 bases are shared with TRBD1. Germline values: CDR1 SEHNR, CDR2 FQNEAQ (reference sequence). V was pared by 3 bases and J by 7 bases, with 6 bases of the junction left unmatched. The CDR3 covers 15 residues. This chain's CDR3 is CASSFGQGTGEKLFF. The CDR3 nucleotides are TGTGCCAGCAGCTTTGGACAGGGGACTGGTGAAAAACTGTTTTTT.

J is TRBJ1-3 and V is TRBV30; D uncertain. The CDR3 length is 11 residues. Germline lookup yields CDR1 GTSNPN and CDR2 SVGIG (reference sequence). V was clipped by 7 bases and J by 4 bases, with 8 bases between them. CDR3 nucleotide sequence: TGTGCCTCCCCAGTGGGAAACACCATATATTTT. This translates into CASPVGNTIYF.

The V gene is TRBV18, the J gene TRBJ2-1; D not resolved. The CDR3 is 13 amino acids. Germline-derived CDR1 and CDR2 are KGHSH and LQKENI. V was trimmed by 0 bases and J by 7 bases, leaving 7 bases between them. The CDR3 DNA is TGTGCCAGCTCACCACCGGTAGAGAATGAGCAGTTCTTC. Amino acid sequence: CASSPPVENEQFF.

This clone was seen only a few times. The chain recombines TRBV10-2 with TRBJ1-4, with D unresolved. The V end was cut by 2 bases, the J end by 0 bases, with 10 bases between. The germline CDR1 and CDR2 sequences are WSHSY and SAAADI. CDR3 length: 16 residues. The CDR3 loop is CASSEPLFATNEKLFF. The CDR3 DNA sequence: TGCGCCAGCAGTGAGCCCCTGTTTGCAACTAATGAAAAACTGTTTTTT.

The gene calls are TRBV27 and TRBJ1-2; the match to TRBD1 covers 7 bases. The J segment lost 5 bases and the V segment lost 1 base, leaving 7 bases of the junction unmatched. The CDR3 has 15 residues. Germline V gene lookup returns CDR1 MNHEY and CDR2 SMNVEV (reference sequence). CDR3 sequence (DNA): TGTGCCAGCAGTTTATTGGGGACAGCGCCTTATGGCTACACCTTC. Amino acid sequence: CASSLLGTAPYGYTF.

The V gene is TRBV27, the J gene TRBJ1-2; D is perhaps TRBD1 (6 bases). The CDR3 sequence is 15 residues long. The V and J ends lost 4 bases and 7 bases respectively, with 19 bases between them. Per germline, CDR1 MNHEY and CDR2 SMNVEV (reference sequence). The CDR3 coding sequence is TGTGCCAGCAGTTCTTCTCAGGGGAGGTGGGGTGGCTACACCTTC. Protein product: CASSSSQGRWGGYTF.

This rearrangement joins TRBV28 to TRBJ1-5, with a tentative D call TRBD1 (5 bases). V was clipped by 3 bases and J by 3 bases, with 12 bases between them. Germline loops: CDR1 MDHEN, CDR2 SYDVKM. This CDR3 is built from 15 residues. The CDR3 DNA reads TGTGCCAGCAGTTTTTGGCAGGGAGTCAATCAGCCCCAGCATTTT. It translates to CASSFWQGVNQPQHF.

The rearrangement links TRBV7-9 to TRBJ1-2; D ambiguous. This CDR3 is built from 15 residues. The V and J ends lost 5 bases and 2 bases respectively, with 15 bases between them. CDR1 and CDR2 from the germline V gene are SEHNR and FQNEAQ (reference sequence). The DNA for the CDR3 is TGTGCCAGCAGCCCCGGGTGGGGAATCAACTATGGCTACACCTTC. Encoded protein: CASSPGWGINYGYTF.

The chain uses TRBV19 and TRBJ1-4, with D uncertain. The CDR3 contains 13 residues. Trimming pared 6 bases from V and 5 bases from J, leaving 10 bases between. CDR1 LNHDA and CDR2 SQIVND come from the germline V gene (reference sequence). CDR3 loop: CASSAQSNEKLFF. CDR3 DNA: TGTGCCAGTAGCGCACAGTCAAATGAAAAACTGTTTTTT.

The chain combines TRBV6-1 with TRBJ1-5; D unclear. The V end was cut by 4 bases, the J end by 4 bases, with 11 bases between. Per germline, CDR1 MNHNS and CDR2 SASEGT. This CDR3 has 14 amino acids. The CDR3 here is CASSVSLSNQPQHF. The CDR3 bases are TGTGCCAGCAGTGTATCCCTTTCTAATCAGCCCCAGCATTTT.

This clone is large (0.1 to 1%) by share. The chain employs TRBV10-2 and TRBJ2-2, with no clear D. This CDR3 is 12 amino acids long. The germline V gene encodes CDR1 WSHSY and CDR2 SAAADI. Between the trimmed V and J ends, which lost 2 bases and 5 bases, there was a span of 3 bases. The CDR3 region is CASSEGTGELFF. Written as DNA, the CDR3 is TGCGCCAGCAGTGAGGGGACCGGGGAGCTGTTTTTT.

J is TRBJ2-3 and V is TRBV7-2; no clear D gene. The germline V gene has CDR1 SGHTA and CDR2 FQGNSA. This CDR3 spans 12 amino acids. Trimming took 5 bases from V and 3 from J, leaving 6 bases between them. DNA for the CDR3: TGTGCCAGCAGCCCCAGTACAGATACGCAGTATTTT. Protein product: CASSPSTDTQYF.

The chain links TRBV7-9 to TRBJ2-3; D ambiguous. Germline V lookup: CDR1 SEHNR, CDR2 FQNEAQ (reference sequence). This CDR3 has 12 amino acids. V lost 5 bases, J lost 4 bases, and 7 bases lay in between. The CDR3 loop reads CASSAMSDTQYF. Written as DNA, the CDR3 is TGTGCCAGCAGCGCGATGTCAGATACGCAGTATTTT.

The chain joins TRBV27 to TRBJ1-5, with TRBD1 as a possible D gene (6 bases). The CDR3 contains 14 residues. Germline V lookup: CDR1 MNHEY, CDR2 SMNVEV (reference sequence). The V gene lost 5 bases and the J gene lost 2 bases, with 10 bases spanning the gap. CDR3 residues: CASSPRQGNQPQHF. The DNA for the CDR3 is TGTGCCAGCAGTCCCAGACAGGGCAATCAGCCCCAGCATTTT.

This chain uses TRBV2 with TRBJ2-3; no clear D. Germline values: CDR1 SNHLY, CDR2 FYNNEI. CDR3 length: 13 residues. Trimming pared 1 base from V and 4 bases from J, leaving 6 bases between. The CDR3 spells CASSEGFADTQYF. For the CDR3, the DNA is TGTGCCAGCAGTGAAGGATTTGCAGATACGCAGTATTTT.

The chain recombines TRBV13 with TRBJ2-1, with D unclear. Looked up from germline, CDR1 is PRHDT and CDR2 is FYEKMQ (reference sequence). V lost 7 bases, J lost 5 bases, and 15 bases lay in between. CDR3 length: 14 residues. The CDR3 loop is CASTPPRYHNEQFF. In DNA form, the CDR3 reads TGTGCCAGCACCCCTCCGCGCTATCACAATGAGCAGTTCTTC.